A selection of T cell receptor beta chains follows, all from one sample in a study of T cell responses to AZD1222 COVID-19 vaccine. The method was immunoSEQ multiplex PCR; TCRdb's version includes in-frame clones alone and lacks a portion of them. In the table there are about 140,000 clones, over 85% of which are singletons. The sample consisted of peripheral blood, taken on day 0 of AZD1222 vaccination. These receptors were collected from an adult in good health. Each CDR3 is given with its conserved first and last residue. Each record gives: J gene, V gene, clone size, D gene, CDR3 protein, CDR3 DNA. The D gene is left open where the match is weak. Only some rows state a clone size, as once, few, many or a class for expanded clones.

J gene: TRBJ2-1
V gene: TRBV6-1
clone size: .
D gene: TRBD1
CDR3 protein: CASSEIRTGGNEQFF
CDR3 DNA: TGTGCCAGCAGTGAAATAAGGACAGGTGGGAATGAGCAGTTCTTC

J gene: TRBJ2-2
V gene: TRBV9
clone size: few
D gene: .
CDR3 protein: CASSPRTVSTGELFF
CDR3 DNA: TGTGCCAGCAGCCCCCGGACAGTATCCACCGGGGAGCTGTTTTTT

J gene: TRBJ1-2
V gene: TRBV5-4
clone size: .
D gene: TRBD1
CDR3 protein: CASSLRTGGNYGYTF
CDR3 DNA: TGTGCCAGCAGCTTGAGAACAGGGGGAAACTATGGCTACACCTTC

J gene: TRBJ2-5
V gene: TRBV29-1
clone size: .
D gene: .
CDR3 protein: CSVEYLQGRRETQYF
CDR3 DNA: TGCAGCGTTGAATATTTGCAGGGGCGCAGAGAGACCCAGTACTTC

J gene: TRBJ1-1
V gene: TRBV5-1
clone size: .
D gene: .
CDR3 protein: CASSLNRQGHTEAFF
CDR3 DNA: TGCGCCAGCAGCTTGAATAGGCAGGGTCATACTGAAGCTTTCTTT

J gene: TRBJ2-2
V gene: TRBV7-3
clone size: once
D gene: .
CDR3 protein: CASSPLNTGELFF
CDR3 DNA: TGTGCCAGCAGCCCCCTAAACACCGGGGAGCTGTTTTTT

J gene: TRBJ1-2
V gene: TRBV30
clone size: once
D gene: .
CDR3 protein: CALQENYGYTF
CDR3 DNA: TGTGCTTTACAGGAAAACTATGGCTACACCTTC

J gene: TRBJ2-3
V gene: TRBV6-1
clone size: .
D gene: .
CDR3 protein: CASSENADTDTQYF
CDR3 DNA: TGTGCCAGCAGTGAAAACGCTGACACAGATACGCAGTATTTT

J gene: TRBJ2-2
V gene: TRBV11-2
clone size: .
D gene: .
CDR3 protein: CASSLAPRLGAGELFF
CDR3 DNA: TGTGCCAGCAGCTTAGCCCCAAGACTTGGGGCCGGGGAGCTGTTTTTT

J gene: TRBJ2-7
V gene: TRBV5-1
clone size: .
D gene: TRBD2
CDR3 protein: CASSPGLAGGSYEQYF
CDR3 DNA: TGCGCCAGCAGCCCGGGACTAGCGGGAGGGTCCTACGAGCAGTACTTC

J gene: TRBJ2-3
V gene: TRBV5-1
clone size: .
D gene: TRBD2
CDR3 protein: CASSLEGSGGSRTDTQYF
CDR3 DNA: TGCGCCAGCAGCTTGGAAGGGAGCGGGGGCAGCCGCACAGATACGCAGTATTTT

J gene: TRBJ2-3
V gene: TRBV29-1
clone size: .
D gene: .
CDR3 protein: CSVVTGPLHTDTQYF
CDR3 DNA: TGCAGCGTTGTAACCGGGCCGTTGCACACAGATACGCAGTATTTT

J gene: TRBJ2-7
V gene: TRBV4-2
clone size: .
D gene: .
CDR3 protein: CASSQANPSWYEQYF
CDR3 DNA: TGTGCCAGCAGCCAAGCTAACCCAAGTTGGTACGAGCAGTACTTC

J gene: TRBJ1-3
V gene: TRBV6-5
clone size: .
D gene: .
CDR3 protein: CASRDPPFSGNTIYF
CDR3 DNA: TGTGCCAGCAGGGACCCTCCCTTCTCTGGAAACACCATATATTTT

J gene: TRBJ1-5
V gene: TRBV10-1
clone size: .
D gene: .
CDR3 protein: CAAPGHSNQPQHF
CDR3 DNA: TGCGCCGCCCCGGGGCATAGCAATCAGCCCCAGCATTTT

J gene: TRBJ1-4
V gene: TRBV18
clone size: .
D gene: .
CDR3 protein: CACNREMDEKLFF
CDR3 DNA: TGTGCCTGTAACAGGGAAATGGATGAAAAACTGTTTTTT

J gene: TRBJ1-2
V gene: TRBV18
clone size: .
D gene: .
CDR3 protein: CASSPVRVNYGYTF
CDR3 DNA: TGTGCCAGCTCACCGGTCAGGGTGAACTATGGCTACACCTTC

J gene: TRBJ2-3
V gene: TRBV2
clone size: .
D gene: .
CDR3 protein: CASSGTADTQYF
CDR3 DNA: TGTGCCAGCAGCGGGACGGCAGATACGCAGTATTTT

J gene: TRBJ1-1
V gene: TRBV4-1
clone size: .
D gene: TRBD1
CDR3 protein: CASSQEPGQGLKDFF
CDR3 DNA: TGCGCCAGCAGCCAAGAGCCCGGACAGGGCCTCAAGGACTTCTTT

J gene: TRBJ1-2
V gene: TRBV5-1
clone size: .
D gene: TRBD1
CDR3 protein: CASSEQGANYGYTF
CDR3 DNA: TGCGCCAGCAGCGAACAGGGGGCAAACTATGGCTACACCTTC

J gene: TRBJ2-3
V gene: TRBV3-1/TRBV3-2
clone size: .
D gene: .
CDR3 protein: CASSRGMSLTDTQYF
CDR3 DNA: TGTGCCAGCAGCCGAGGTATGAGCCTAACAGATACGCAGTATTTT

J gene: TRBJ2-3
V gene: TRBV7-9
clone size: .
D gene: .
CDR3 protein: CASSLNPAQDTQYF
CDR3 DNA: TGTGCCAGCAGCTTAAATCCAGCACAAGATACGCAGTATTTT

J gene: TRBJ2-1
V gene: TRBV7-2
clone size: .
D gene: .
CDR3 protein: CASSTRVYNEQFF
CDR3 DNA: TGTGCCAGCAGCACCAGGGTATACAATGAGCAGTTCTTC

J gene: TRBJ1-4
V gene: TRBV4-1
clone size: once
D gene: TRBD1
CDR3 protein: CASSQPGQPRRVEKLFF
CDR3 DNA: TGCGCCAGCAGCCAACCGGGACAGCCGCGTCGTGTGGAAAAACTGTTTTTT

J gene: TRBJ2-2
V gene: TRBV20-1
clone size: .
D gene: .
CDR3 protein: CSASPQDSRGTLYANTGELFF
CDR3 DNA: TGCAGTGCTAGTCCCCAGGACAGCCGTGGGACCCTATACGCGAACACCGGGGAGCTGTTTTTT

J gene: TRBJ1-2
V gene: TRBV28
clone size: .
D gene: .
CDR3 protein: CASSAEEGVYGYTF
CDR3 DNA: TGTGCCAGCAGTGCAGAAGAAGGGGTCTATGGCTACACCTTC

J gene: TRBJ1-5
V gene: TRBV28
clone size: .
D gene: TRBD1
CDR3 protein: CASTPVGQGSNQPQHF
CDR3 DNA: TGTGCCAGCACTCCCGTGGGACAGGGAAGCAATCAGCCCCAGCATTTT

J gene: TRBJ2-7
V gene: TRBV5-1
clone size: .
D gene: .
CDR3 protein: CASSFTYEQYF
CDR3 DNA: TGCGCCAGCAGCTTCACCTACGAGCAGTACTTC

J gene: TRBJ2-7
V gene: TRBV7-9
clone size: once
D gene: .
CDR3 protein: CASRWGGSYEQYF
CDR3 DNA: TGTGCCAGCAGGTGGGGCGGCTCCTACGAGCAGTACTTC

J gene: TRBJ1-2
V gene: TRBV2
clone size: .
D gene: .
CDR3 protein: CASSEERGGYGYTF
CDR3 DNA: TGTGCCAGCAGTGAAGAAAGGGGTGGGTATGGCTACACCTTC

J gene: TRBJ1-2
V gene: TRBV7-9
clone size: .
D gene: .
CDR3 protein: CASSILQWRNNYDGTF
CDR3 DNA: TGTGCCAGCAGCATCCTACAGTGGCGTAATAACTATGACGGCACCTTC

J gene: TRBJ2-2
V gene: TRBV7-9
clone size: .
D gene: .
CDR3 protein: CASSLKWGANTGELFF
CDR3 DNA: TGTGCCAGCAGCTTAAAGTGGGGGGCGAACACCGGGGAGCTGTTTTTT

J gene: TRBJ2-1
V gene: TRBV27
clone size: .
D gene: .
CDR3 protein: CASSLGQGSYNEQFF
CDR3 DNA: TGTGCCAGCAGTTTAGGTCAGGGCTCCTACAATGAGCAGTTCTTC

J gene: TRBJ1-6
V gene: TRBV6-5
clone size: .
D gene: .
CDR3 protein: CASSPQGQPNSPLHF
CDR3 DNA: TGTGCCAGCAGTCCGCAGGGACAACCCAATTCACCCCTCCACTTT

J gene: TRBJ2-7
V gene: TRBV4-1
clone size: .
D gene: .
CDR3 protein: CASSQERRPTVRYF
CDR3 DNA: TGCGCCAGCAGCCAAGAAAGGCGGCCGACCGTGAGGTACTTC

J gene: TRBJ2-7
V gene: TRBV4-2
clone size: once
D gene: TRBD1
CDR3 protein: CASSLDRDEQYF
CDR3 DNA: TGTGCCAGCAGCCTCGACAGGGACGAGCAGTACTTC

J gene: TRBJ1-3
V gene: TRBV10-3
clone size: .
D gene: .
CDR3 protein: CAISGRNGNTIYF
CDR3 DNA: TGTGCCATCAGCGGCAGGAATGGAAACACCATATATTTT

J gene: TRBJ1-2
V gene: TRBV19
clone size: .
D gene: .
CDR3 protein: CASSPPTQAGNYGYTF
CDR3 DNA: TGTGCCAGTAGTCCTCCCACCCAGGCTGGAAACTATGGCTACACCTTC

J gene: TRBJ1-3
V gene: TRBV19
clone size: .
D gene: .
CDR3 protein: CASSWEAAAGNTIYF
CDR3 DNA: TGTGCCAGTAGTTGGGAGGCCGCGGCTGGAAACACCATATATTTT

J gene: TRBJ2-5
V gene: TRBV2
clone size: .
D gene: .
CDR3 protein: CASSGDGGTQYF
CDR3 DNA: TGTGCCAGCAGTGGGGATGGGGGGACCCAGTACTTC

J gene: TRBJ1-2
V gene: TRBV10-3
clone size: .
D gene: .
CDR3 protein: CAISELPGRIYGYTF
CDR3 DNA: TGTGCCATCAGTGAGCTTCCCGGGAGAATTTATGGCTACACCTTC

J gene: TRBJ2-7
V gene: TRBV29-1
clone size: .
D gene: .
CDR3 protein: CSVEDRGSYPYEQYF
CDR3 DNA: TGCAGCGTTGAAGATCGAGGCTCTTACCCCTACGAGCAGTACTTC